This T cell receptor beta chain derives from a study of cytomegalovirus exposure and HLA in healthy donors. Study-wide background: Among the 300 to 500 genotyped donors, approximately 81% were placed in the Caucasian-associated ancestry cluster.

CDR1 LGHNA and CDR2 YNFKEQ come from the germline V gene. The CDR3 covers 17 residues. V shed 4 bases, J shed 5 bases, and the junction held 8 bases outside the gene matches. Use of 60 Vbeta and 13 Jbeta primers characterized the PCR. This table comes from immunoSEQ multiplex PCR, and its TCRdb copy is limited to in-frame clones, with some not included. There are some 200,000 clones in the sample; roughly 68% occur only once, and less than 2% lies in the top ten. Study-wide results and caveats: Among the most significant clusters, several appeared linked to common viral pathogens in a later analysis.

This clone was seen a few times. What it binds is not known. This clonotype was sampled from a woman aged 25 to 39 in good health and CMV-seronegative. The sequenced sample was PBMCs. The chain carries TRBV4-2 and TRBJ1-4; TRBD1 matches 12 bases. CDR3 bases: TGTGCCAGCAGCCCGACTTCCGGGACAGGGGGCAATGAAAAACTGTTTTTT. Translating it yields CASSPTSGTGGNEKLFF.